This TCR beta chain was recorded in a study of early T cells in non-severe SARS-CoV-2 infection. Findings and caveats of the study: VDJdb matching, biased toward anti-spike CD8 responses, missed private and CD4 specificities.

This clonotype was seen many times. Its cognate antigen is unknown. Attached unique molecular identifiers marked individual cDNA molecules. Each CDR3 protein gets one entry after TCRdb re-called the 5' RACE reads with MiXCR. The sample lists more than 40,000 distinct CDR3 sequences; less than 8.5% were seen once. Trimming removed 6 bases from V and 0 bases from J, with 9 bases in between. Germline CDR1 reads MNHEY; CDR2 reads SVGAGI. The CDR3 runs 13 residues. Sequencing was performed on whole blood. The chain combines TRBV6-5 with TRBJ2-7; no reliable D call. This sequence was found in an adult who was a healthcare worker with PCR-confirmed SARS-CoV-2 infection or an uninfected control (not recorded which). CDR3 residues: CASRETVSYEQYF. For the CDR3, the DNA is TGTGCCAGCAGAGAGACGGTCTCCTACGAGCAGTACTTC.